This entry concerns a single T cell receptor (beta chain). The sample has other DNA sequences that encode this CDR3 too. The sample comes from a study of T cell responses to AZD1222 COVID-19 vaccine. Assay: immunoSEQ multiplex PCR; the TCRdb copy retains only in-frame clones and omits some. The sample shows about 150,000 clones, around 90% of them seen only once. The specimen comprised peripheral blood, sampled on day 0 of AZD1222 vaccination. The TCR originated in an adult in good health.

For the CDR3, the DNA is TGTGCCAGCAGCCAAAACACGGGCTACACCTTC. Protein sequence: CASSQNTGYTF. V and J are TRBV14 and TRBJ1-2, with unresolved D. CDR1 is SGHDN, CDR2 FVKESK, per germline. Trimming took off 2 bases at V and 8 bases at J, with 6 bases between the two ends. The CDR3 runs 11 residues.